A selection of T cell receptor beta chains follows, all from one sample in a study of cytomegalovirus exposure and HLA in healthy donors. Repertoires were generated with immunoSEQ multiplex PCR, while TCRdb's copy carries only in-frame clones and drops some. The sample consists of about 270,000 clones, around 86% of them appearing once. The sequenced material came from PBMCs. Receptors originate from a woman aged 18-29 years in good health and CMV-seronegative. CDR3s include the opening cysteine and the closing phenylalanine or tryptophan. A D gene is named only where the DNA matches it firmly. A clone size is listed for some rows: how often the clone was seen (once, few, many), or a class if it is expanded.

j_call clone_size d_call v_call cdr3_nt cdr3_aa
TRBJ1-1 - - TRBV28 TGTGCCAGCAGGCCGCCGGACATCATGAACACTGAAGCTTTCTTT CASRPPDIMNTEAFF
TRBJ1-2 - TRBD1 TRBV5-1 TGCGCCAGCAGCTTGGCCGCGGACAGGGGATCTGGCTACACCTTC CASSLAADRGSGYTF
TRBJ1-5 - - TRBV30 TGTGCCTGGAGCCTGACAGACAATCAGCCCCAGCATTTT CAWSLTDNQPQHF
TRBJ1-6 - TRBD1 TRBV30 TGTGCCTGGAGGGACAGGTCTTTCGCTCGGGCTTCACCCCTCCACTTT CAWRDRSFARASPLHF
TRBJ1-5 few - TRBV29-1 TGCAGCGTTGGCAGGGCCGGTCAGCCCCAGCATTTT CSVGRAGQPQHF
TRBJ1-4 - TRBD1 TRBV7-2 TGTGCCAGCAGCCCTGGGACAGTAAATGAAAAACTGTTTTTT CASSPGTVNEKLFF
TRBJ2-5 once - TRBV27 TGTGCCAGCAAATGGAAGACAGGTGGGACCCAGTACTTC CASKWKTGGTQYF
TRBJ1-2 - TRBD1 TRBV19 TGTGCCAGTAGTACGGGACAGATCTATGGCTACACCTTC CASSTGQIYGYTF
TRBJ2-6 - TRBD2 TRBV29-1 TGCAGCGTTTTGTTACTAGCGGGAGCTGGGGCCAACGTCCTGACTTTC CSVLLLAGAGANVLTF
TRBJ1-5 - - TRBV5-1 TGCGCCAGCAGCCTTCAGGGTAAACAGCCCCAGCATTTT CASSLQGKQPQHF
TRBJ2-5 - TRBD2 TRBV4-1 TGCGCCAGCAGCCAAGAAAGCGGGGGGTCCCAAGAGACCCAGTACTTC CASSQESGGSQETQYF
TRBJ1-2 - - TRBV7-2 TGTGCCAGCAGCTTAGGAGAATCCTATGGCTACACCTTC CASSLGESYGYTF
TRBJ1-2 - - TRBV6-4 TGTGCCAGCAGTGGGAGAATGGCTAACTATGGCTACACCTTC CASSGRMANYGYTF
TRBJ1-2 - TRBD1 TRBV19 TGTGCCAGTAGTCGATTGGGACAGGGGGCCCTAGTACTCTATGGCTACACCTTC CASSRLGQGALVLYGYTF
TRBJ1-2 - - TRBV5-4 TGTGCCAGCGCCAGGGATAATAACTATGGCTACACCTTC CASARDNNYGYTF
TRBJ2-5 - - TRBV10-1 TGCGCCAGCAGTGATGGGGGAGGTCCAGAGACCCAGTACTTC CASSDGGGPETQYF
TRBJ1-2 - TRBD1 TRBV18 TGTGCCAGCTCACCATTTGAACAGGGGGGTGCTCGGGACTATGGCTACACCTTC CASSPFEQGGARDYGYTF
TRBJ2-2 - - TRBV6-6 TGTGCCAGTAGCCTATACACGAACACCGGGGAGCTGTTTTTT CASSLYTNTGELFF
TRBJ2-7 - - TRBV5-5 TGTGCCAGCACTGGGGCCCCCTACGAGCAGTACTTC CASTGAPYEQYF
TRBJ2-1 once TRBD2 TRBV13 TGTGCCAGCAGCTTAGTAGGCGGGAGCTCCTACAATGAGCAGTTCTTC CASSLVGGSSYNEQFF
TRBJ2-7 - - TRBV30 TGTGCCTGGAGTGTACTTTCGGGCTCCTACGAGCAGTACTTC CAWSVLSGSYEQYF
TRBJ2-3 - TRBD2 TRBV5-1 TGCGCCAGCGAGCTTGGGGGGTGGACTAGCGCAGATACGCAGTATTTT CASELGGWTSADTQYF
TRBJ2-7 - TRBD1 TRBV9 TGTGCCAGCAGCGTCACAGGGGCCCACGAGCAGTACTTC CASSVTGAHEQYF
TRBJ1-5 few - TRBV10-3 TGTGCCATCAGTGAGACAGGGTTTAATCAGCCCCAGCATTTT CAISETGFNQPQHF
TRBJ1-2 once - TRBV29-1 TGCAGCGTCTCTCGGGGGAGCTATGGCTACACCTTC CSVSRGSYGYTF
TRBJ2-2 - TRBD1 TRBV2 TGTGCCAGCGGTGGGACAGGGGCCCACACCGGGGAGCTGTTTTTT CASGGTGAHTGELFF
TRBJ2-6 - TRBD1 TRBV27 TGTGCCAGCCGAGGGGACAGGGGCTCAATGGGGGCCAACGTCCTGACTTTC CASRGDRGSMGANVLTF
TRBJ2-7 - - TRBV7-9 TGTGCCAGCAGCTTTGGAGTCTCCGAGCAGTACTTC CASSFGVSEQYF
TRBJ2-5 - TRBD2 TRBV2 TGTGCCATCGACAGCGCAGGGAGGGGAGAGACCCAGTACTTC CAIDSAGRGETQYF
TRBJ1-2 few - TRBV30 TGTGCCTGGAGCCTTTCTAACTATGGCTACACCTTC CAWSLSNYGYTF
TRBJ1-6 - - TRBV7-2 TGTGCCAGCAGCTTAGCTCAGGGAGGTCATATGAATTCACCCCTCCACTTT CASSLAQGGHMNSPLHF
TRBJ2-2 - - TRBV29-1 TGCAGCGTTGGGCCAGGGGAGAGGTCCGGGGAGCTGTTTTTT CSVGPGERSGELFF
TRBJ1-2 few - TRBV19 TGTGCCAGTAGTATAGGCCTGGAGGTTAGGGGCTACACCTTC CASSIGLEVRGYTF
TRBJ1-2 few - TRBV5-1 TGCGCCAGCAGCTCACCAGGTCCTGATAAGCCCTACACCTTC CASSSPGPDKPYTF
TRBJ2-7 - TRBD1 TRBV5-1 TGCGCCAGCAGCATCGGACAGGGAATTCAAGAGCAGTACTTC CASSIGQGIQEQYF
TRBJ1-1 - TRBD1 TRBV6-5 TGTGCCAGCACCCCGGACAGGGGAGGTGAAGCTTTCTTT CASTPDRGGEAFF
TRBJ1-2 - - TRBV4-3 TGCGCCAGCCGGGGGGACTATGGCTACACCTTC CASRGDYGYTF
TRBJ1-4 - - TRBV6-5 TGTGCCAGCAGTTACAGCGCCCCCAAGCCTGAAAAACTGTTTTTT CASSYSAPKPEKLFF
TRBJ1-2 few - TRBV29-1 TGCAGCGTTGCGGCAGGGAACTATGGCTACACCTTC CSVAAGNYGYTF
TRBJ1-1 - - TRBV6-5 TGTGCCAGCAGTTACTCGGTAGACACTGAAGCTTTCTTT CASSYSVDTEAFF
TRBJ1-1 - TRBD1 TRBV5-4 TGTGCCAGCAATGAGGACAGGGGGCATGAAGCTTTCTTT CASNEDRGHEAFF